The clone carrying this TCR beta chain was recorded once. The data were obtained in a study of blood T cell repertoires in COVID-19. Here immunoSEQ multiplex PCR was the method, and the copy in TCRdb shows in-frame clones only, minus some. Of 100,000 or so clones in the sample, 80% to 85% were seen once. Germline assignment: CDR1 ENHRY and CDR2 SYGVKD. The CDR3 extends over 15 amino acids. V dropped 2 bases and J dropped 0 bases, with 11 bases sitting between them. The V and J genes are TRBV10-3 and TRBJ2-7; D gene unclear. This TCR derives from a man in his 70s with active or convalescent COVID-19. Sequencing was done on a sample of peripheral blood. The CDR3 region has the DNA TGTGCCATCAGTGAGGACGTAGCTAGCTCCTACGAGCAGTACTTC. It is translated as CAISEDVASSYEQYF.